These 4 T cell receptor beta chains originate from one sample sequenced in a study of graft-versus-host responses after intestinal transplantation. Which antigens these TCRs recognize remains unknown. Measured with immunoSEQ multiplex PCR; TCRdb has only the in-frame clones, and not every one. This table holds about 96,000 clones, approximately 90% found once. The sequences come from unstimulated CD4+ T cells sorted from spleen or lymph node cells, collected before intestinal transplant. All receptors derive from a human donor who received an intestinal transplant.

The J gene is TRBJ1-2, the V gene TRBV28; TRBD1 agrees at 8 bases. CDR1 is MDHEN and CDR2 is SYDVKM in the germline V gene. V dropped 4 bases and J dropped 6; count of bases not matched to a gene: 4. This CDR3 region has 13 residues. The CDR3: CASSSSGGDGYTF. The CDR3 DNA is TGTGCCAGCAGTTCATCAGGGGGCGATGGCTACACCTTC.

J is TRBJ1-1 and V is TRBV6-1, with 7 bases fitting TRBD1. V trimming: 5 bases; J trimming: 2 bases; junction bases outside the gene matches: 5. Germline V CDR1 and CDR2: MNHNS, SASEGT. CDR3 size: 14 residues. The CDR3 DNA follows: TGTGCCAGCAGTTCCGGGACAGACAACACTGAAGCTTTCTTT. Encoded protein: CASSSGTDNTEAFF.

This chain joins TRBV6-5 and TRBJ1-6; D is possibly TRBD1 (5 bases). Germline-derived CDR1 and CDR2 are MNHEY and SVGAGI. The CDR3 is 15 residues long. Trimming stripped 2 bases from V and 8 bases from J, with 13 bases between. CDR3 amino acids: CASSYGGQGDSPLHF. As DNA, the CDR3 is TGTGCCAGCAGTTACGGAGGGCAGGGTGATTCACCCCTCCACTTT.

The gene calls are TRBV6-5 and TRBJ2-7; 9 bases line up with TRBD1. Trimming removed 0 bases from V and 6 bases from J; junction bases left unmatched: 9. Germline assignment: CDR1 MNHEY and CDR2 SVGAGI. The CDR3 extends over 16 amino acids. DNA for the CDR3: TGTGCCAGCAGTTACTCCTACGGGACAGGGCCTCTCGAGCAGTACTTC. This translates into CASSYSYGTGPLEQYF.